The source of this TCR beta chain is a study of blood T cell repertoires in COVID-19. Looking at the study overall: Spain, Italy and the United States supplied samples that represented acute and convalescent COVID-19. PBMCs, B-cell-depleted T cells, or T cells were the source of the cDNA or gDNA that made up the material.

In the original analysis: How many nucleated cells were present was estimated from reference gene primer amplification. Profiling relied on immunoSEQ multiplex PCR, and the TCRdb table lists in-frame clones only, not all of them. V, J and clone size were drawn from that table, and D and trimming were deduced from the DNA. This table holds 45,000 to 55,000 clones, 90% found once. Per the germline V gene, CDR1 is LGHDT and CDR2 is YNNKEL (reference sequence). The CDR3 extends over 13 amino acids. The sequence derives from a woman in her thirties or forties with active COVID-19. This rearrangement joins TRBV3-1 (or the pseudogene TRBV3-2) to TRBJ2-7, with TRBD1 matching over 7 bases. The material sequenced was peripheral blood. Here the CDR3 reads CAVRDSILYEQYF. DNA for the CDR3: TGTGCAGTCCGGGACAGCATCCTCTACGAGCAGTACTTC.